A selection of T cell receptor beta chains follows, all from one sample in a study of blood T cells in healthy people across ages. TCRdb ran MiXCR on the 5' RACE reads and lists one entry per CDR3 protein. Of more than 900,000 distinct CDR3 sequences listed, 25% to 30% are singletons. These data were also filed under a second study, of T cells of mothers and their children.

Sequenced input: blood. The receptors were gathered from a woman aged 40 to 50 in good health. The CDR3 runs from the conserved cysteine through the conserved F or W. D genes are given only for firm matches. Clone size is not always given. Where it is, it says once, few, many or a class for expanded clones.

V: TRBV27
size: few
D: NA
J: TRBJ1-2
CDR3: CASSLSIPGKDGYTF
DNA: TGTGCCAGCAGTTTATCGATTCCAGGGAAGGATGGCTACACCTTC

V: TRBV6-5
size: few
D: TRBD1
J: TRBJ2-7
CDR3: CASSPRIPGQGRNEQYF
DNA: TGTGCCAGCAGTCCACGAATTCCGGGACAGGGAAGGAACGAGCAGTACTTC

V: TRBV5-8
size: many
D: TRBD1
J: TRBJ2-1
CDR3: CASSSGQGYDNEQFF
DNA: TGTGCCAGCAGCTCGGGACAGGGATATGACAATGAGCAGTTCTTC

V: TRBV7-2
size: once
D: NA
J: TRBJ2-3
CDR3: CTSSRARVYTDTQYF
DNA: TGTACCAGCAGTCGAGCCAGGGTTTACACAGATACGCAGTATTTT

V: TRBV6-2/TRBV6-3
size: NA
D: NA
J: TRBJ1-2
CDR3: CASSYFDRTPRGRNYGYTF
DNA: TGTGCCAGCAGTTACTTTGATAGAACACCGCGGGGAAGGAACTATGGCTACACCTTC

V: TRBV6-2/TRBV6-3
size: NA
D: NA
J: TRBJ1-1
CDR3: CASYQPPDIGNTEAFF
DNA: TGTGCCAGCTATCAACCGCCGGACATCGGGAACACTGAAGCTTTCTTT

V: TRBV12-3/TRBV12-4
size: once
D: NA
J: TRBJ2-1
CDR3: CASRGAGTEINEQFF
DNA: TGTGCCAGCAGGGGGGCGGGGACAGAAATCAATGAGCAGTTCTTC

V: TRBV29-1
size: many
D: NA
J: TRBJ1-5
CDR3: CSARQDGNQPQHF
DNA: TGCAGTGCTAGGCAAGATGGCAATCAGCCCCAGCATTTT

V: TRBV5-6
size: NA
D: NA
J: TRBJ1-1
CDR3: CAGSLPPHRVSNTEAFF
DNA: TGTGCCGGCAGCTTGCCCCCTCACAGGGTATCAAACACTGAAGCTTTCTTT

V: TRBV12-3/TRBV12-4
size: NA
D: TRBD1
J: TRBJ2-1
CDR3: CASSPRTGHNEQFF
DNA: TGTGCCAGCAGTCCCCGGACAGGGCACAATGAGCAGTTCTTC

V: TRBV7-2
size: once
D: TRBD2
J: TRBJ2-4
CDR3: CASSLVAGGMSKNIQYF
DNA: TGTGCCAGCAGCTTAGTAGCGGGGGGGATGTCCAAAAACATTCAGTACTTC

V: TRBV6-1
size: NA
D: TRBD2
J: TRBJ2-7
CDR3: CASRKTSGRGEQYF
DNA: TGTGCCAGCAGGAAGACTAGCGGGAGGGGCGAGCAGTACTTC

V: TRBV20-1
size: few
D: TRBD1
J: TRBJ2-7
CDR3: CSARAATGGSGEQYF
DNA: TGCAGTGCTAGAGCTGCGACAGGGGGATCGGGCGAGCAGTACTTC

V: TRBV7-2
size: few
D: TRBD2
J: TRBJ2-7
CDR3: CASSLEAGGAHEQYF
DNA: TGTGCCAGCAGCTTAGAAGCCGGGGGGGCCCACGAGCAGTACTTC

V: TRBV6-5
size: many
D: NA
J: TRBJ2-1
CDR3: CASSYRLPFNEQFF
DNA: TGTGCCAGCAGTTATCGACTACCGTTCAATGAGCAGTTCTTC

V: TRBV5-6
size: few
D: TRBD1
J: TRBJ1-6
CDR3: CASSLMEGGNSPLHF
DNA: TGTGCCAGCAGCTTGATGGAAGGGGGCAATTCACCCCTCCACTTT

V: TRBV4-3
size: many
D: TRBD2
J: TRBJ2-5
CDR3: CASSQEWMNERGPQETQYF
DNA: TGCGCCAGCAGCCAAGAGTGGATGAATGAGCGGGGGCCGCAAGAGACCCAGTACTTC

V: TRBV5-1
size: many
D: NA
J: TRBJ2-5
CDR3: CASSSGAEETQYF
DNA: TGCGCCAGCAGCTCGGGGGCTGAAGAGACCCAGTACTTC

V: TRBV5-1
size: many
D: NA
J: TRBJ2-3
CDR3: CASSLVSYGGTSDTQYF
DNA: TGCGCCAGCAGCTTGGTCTCCTACGGGGGGACATCAGATACGCAGTATTTT

V: TRBV11-1
size: many
D: NA
J: TRBJ2-7
CDR3: CASSFDSQGSSYEQYF
DNA: TGTGCCAGCAGCTTCGATAGCCAGGGGAGCTCCTACGAGCAGTACTTC

V: TRBV7-8
size: NA
D: NA
J: TRBJ2-1
CDR3: CASSLEVLREQFF
DNA: TGTGCCAGCAGCTTAGAGGTCTTAAGAGAGCAGTTCTTC

V: TRBV7-9
size: few
D: TRBD1
J: TRBJ1-4
CDR3: CASSLARTGTGGEKLFF
DNA: TGTGCCAGCAGCTTAGCGAGGACCGGGACAGGAGGGGAAAAACTGTTTTTT

V: TRBV7-2
size: few
D: NA
J: TRBJ1-1
CDR3: CASSLEREGVTEAFF
DNA: TGTGCCAGCAGCTTAGAAAGAGAGGGGGTGACTGAAGCTTTCTTT

V: TRBV6-5
size: NA
D: NA
J: TRBJ2-7
CDR3: CASREVGCNEQYF
DNA: TGTGCCAGTCGAGAGGTGGGGTGCAACGAGCAGTACTTC

V: TRBV3-1
size: many
D: NA
J: TRBJ2-7
CDR3: CASSRINRDEQYF
DNA: TGTGCCAGCAGCCGCATTAACAGGGACGAGCAGTACTTC

V: TRBV11-2
size: NA
D: NA
J: TRBJ1-4
CDR3: CASSLGPREKLFF
DNA: TGTGCCAGCAGCTTAGGACCACGGGAAAAACTGTTTTTT

V: TRBV20-1
size: many
D: TRBD2
J: TRBJ2-1
CDR3: CSARDPRGSNEQFF
DNA: TGCAGTGCTAGAGATCCGCGGGGGAGCAATGAGCAGTTCTTC

V: TRBV10-1
size: few
D: NA
J: TRBJ1-2
CDR3: CASTPIRGLPYGYTF
DNA: TGCGCCAGCACTCCAATCCGGGGTCTCCCCTATGGCTACACCTTC

V: TRBV7-2
size: many
D: TRBD2
J: TRBJ2-7
CDR3: CASSLAGVSEQYF
DNA: TGTGCCAGCAGCCTAGCGGGGGTGAGCGAGCAGTACTTC

V: TRBV7-9
size: many
D: NA
J: TRBJ1-1
CDR3: CASSFRGDNTEAFF
DNA: TGTGCCAGCAGCTTCAGGGGCGACAACACTGAAGCTTTCTTT

V: TRBV29-1
size: many
D: NA
J: TRBJ2-7
CDR3: CSAAEGTNEQYF
DNA: TGCAGCGCCGCCGAGGGGACCAACGAGCAGTACTTC

V: TRBV7-2
size: NA
D: NA
J: TRBJ1-1
CDR3: CASSLGWKIGDTEAFF
DNA: TGTGCCAGCAGCTTAGGGTGGAAAATCGGGGACACTGAAGCTTTCTTT

V: TRBV5-4
size: NA
D: TRBD1
J: TRBJ2-1
CDR3: CASSLVGTGLPNEQFF
DNA: TGTGCCAGCAGCTTGGTAGGGACAGGGCTTCCCAATGAGCAGTTCTTC

V: TRBV29-1
size: NA
D: TRBD2
J: TRBJ2-1
CDR3: CSVESRGDPTYNEQFF
DNA: TGCAGCGTTGAATCGCGGGGGGACCCCACCTACAATGAGCAGTTCTTC

V: TRBV5-8
size: many
D: NA
J: TRBJ1-2
CDR3: CASSLARGDGYTF
DNA: TGTGCCAGCAGCTTGGCCAGGGGAGATGGCTACACCTTC

V: TRBV7-2
size: few
D: TRBD1
J: TRBJ1-1
CDR3: CASIDRVNTEAFF
DNA: TGTGCCAGCATCGACAGGGTGAACACTGAAGCTTTCTTT

V: TRBV20-1
size: NA
D: TRBD2
J: TRBJ2-3
CDR3: CSADWTSGVTDTQYF
DNA: TGCAGTGCTGATTGGACTAGCGGGGTCACAGATACGCAGTATTTT

V: TRBV18
size: few
D: TRBD1
J: TRBJ2-7
CDR3: CASSLQGARNEQYF
DNA: TGTGCCAGCTCACTCCAGGGGGCGCGTAACGAGCAGTACTTC

V: TRBV7-9
size: NA
D: TRBD1
J: TRBJ2-1
CDR3: CASDSRDRGVREQFF
DNA: TGTGCCAGCGATTCCCGGGACAGGGGGGTTCGTGAGCAGTTCTTC

V: TRBV9
size: NA
D: NA
J: TRBJ2-7
CDR3: CASSVAVSSYEQYF
DNA: TGTGCCAGCAGCGTAGCTGTCAGCTCCTACGAGCAGTACTTC

V: TRBV4-3
size: few
D: TRBD1
J: TRBJ2-7
CDR3: CASSRGQVSSYEQYF
DNA: TGCGCCAGCAGCCGGGGACAGGTGAGCTCCTACGAGCAGTACTTC

V: TRBV3-1
size: NA
D: NA
J: TRBJ1-2
CDR3: CASSQLSYGGYTF
DNA: TGTGCCAGCAGCCAATTAAGTTATGGCGGCTACACCTTC

V: TRBV5-8
size: few
D: TRBD2
J: TRBJ2-5
CDR3: CASSSGLAVHQETQYF
DNA: TGTGCCAGCAGCTCGGGACTAGCGGTACACCAAGAGACCCAGTACTTC

V: TRBV20-1
size: few
D: NA
J: TRBJ2-5
CDR3: CSARPGKQETQYF
DNA: TGCAGTGCTAGGCCGGGGAAACAAGAGACCCAGTACTTC

V: TRBV14
size: many
D: NA
J: TRBJ1-2
CDR3: CASSQDPLASGKYGYTF
DNA: TGTGCCAGCAGCCAAGATCCCCTGGCGTCAGGGAAGTATGGCTACACCTTC

V: TRBV28
size: few
D: NA
J: TRBJ1-4
CDR3: CASSLGRGGRVGKLFF
DNA: TGTGCCAGCAGTTTAGGACGGGGCGGCCGTGTTGGAAAACTGTTTTTT

V: TRBV5-1
size: NA
D: NA
J: TRBJ2-1
CDR3: CASSLSVAAYNEQFF
DNA: TGCGCCAGCAGCTTAAGCGTCGCCGCCTACAATGAGCAGTTCTTC

V: TRBV5-4
size: NA
D: TRBD2
J: TRBJ2-1
CDR3: CASSLGGLAGLNSSYNEQFF
DNA: TGTGCCAGCAGCTTGGGAGGACTAGCGGGGTTAAATAGCTCCTACAATGAGCAGTTCTTC

V: TRBV28
size: few
D: TRBD1
J: TRBJ1-2
CDR3: CASSFGSRGLVGYGYTF
DNA: TGTGCCAGCAGTTTCGGGTCGAGGGGGCTGGTTGGCTATGGCTACACCTTC

V: TRBV20-1
size: many
D: TRBD2
J: TRBJ2-1
CDR3: CSASNSGGAFYNEQFF
DNA: TGCAGTGCTAGTAATAGCGGGGGGGCCTTCTACAATGAGCAGTTCTTC

V: TRBV18
size: many
D: TRBD1
J: TRBJ2-7
CDR3: CASSPPDRGSHEQYF
DNA: TGTGCCAGCTCACCACCAGACAGGGGTTCCCACGAGCAGTACTTC

V: TRBV25-1
size: many
D: NA
J: TRBJ1-2
CDR3: CASSESGKDGYTF
DNA: TGTGCCAGCAGTGAATCGGGCAAGGATGGCTACACCTTC

V: TRBV12-3/TRBV12-4
size: few
D: NA
J: TRBJ1-4
CDR3: CASSHPGATNEKLFF
DNA: TGTGCCAGCAGCCACCCGGGGGCAACTAATGAAAAACTGTTTTTT

V: TRBV20-1
size: few
D: TRBD1
J: TRBJ1-2
CDR3: CSARIEGGAGGYTF
DNA: TGCAGTGCTAGGATAGAAGGGGGCGCCGGTGGCTACACCTTC

V: TRBV2
size: NA
D: NA
J: TRBJ1-2
CDR3: CASSAESYGYTF
DNA: TGTGCCAGCAGTGCCGAAAGTTATGGCTACACCTTC

V: TRBV28
size: NA
D: TRBD1
J: TRBJ2-1
CDR3: CASSLITGGAYEQFF
DNA: TGTGCCAGCAGTTTAATAACAGGGGGCGCATATGAGCAGTTCTTC

V: TRBV4-1
size: few
D: NA
J: TRBJ1-5
CDR3: CASSQVLTMNQPQHF
DNA: TGCGCCAGCAGCCAAGTCCTTACGATGAATCAGCCCCAGCATTTT

V: TRBV28
size: many
D: NA
J: TRBJ2-7
CDR3: CASTYPGTKNYEQYF
DNA: TGTGCCAGCACCTACCCCGGGACAAAGAACTACGAGCAGTACTTC